The rows below give T cell receptor beta chains drawn from one sample of a study of response to subunit inactivated influenza vaccine. TCRdb reprocessed the RT-PCR reads with MiXCR, giving one entry per CDR3 protein. The sample contains around 850,000 distinct CDR3 sequences, 18% of which appear only once. Sequenced here: PBMCs from blood, sampled about 5 days after vaccination. The origin of the receptors is a man between 45 and 60 years old who received an inactivated influenza vaccine. The CDR3 runs from the conserved cysteine through the conserved F or W.

v_call,j_call,cdr3_aa
TRBV27,TRBJ2-3,CASSSYRLAGVDTQYF
TRBV11-2,TRBJ2-1,CASSGPRLPGQGNEQFF
TRBV7-9,TRBJ2-1,CASSSRGDRSYNEQFF
TRBV29-1,TRBJ2-7,CSGYLQGAYEQYF
TRBV25-1,TRBJ2-7,CASNPQGTAYEQYF
TRBV20-1,TRBJ2-2,CSARDLRSTGELFF
TRBV6-5,TRBJ2-7,CASSYGRLEYF
TRBV7-8,TRBJ2-7,CASSYGRGWAYEQYF
TRBV20-1,TRBJ1-1,CSAREGALRTEAFF
TRBV6-2/TRBV6-3,TRBJ1-2,CASSYADDLGYGYTF
TRBV7-6,TRBJ2-5,CATGQGTGTQETQYF
TRBV5-1,TRBJ2-4,CASSLETGTQNIQYF
TRBV7-8,TRBJ2-7,CASSYGHRVLEQYF
TRBV7-9,TRBJ2-1,CASSLTGVYNEQFF
TRBV5-1,TRBJ2-2,CASSFRSAGELFF
TRBV12-3/TRBV12-4,TRBJ1-1,CASSTGQGRAFF
TRBV5-6,TRBJ2-7,CASSWRTGRGDEQYF
TRBV24-1,TRBJ2-5,CATSDPPNKTQYF
TRBV11-2,TRBJ1-6,CASSQGPGSPLHF
TRBV19,TRBJ1-6,CASSEQGAYNSPLHF
TRBV6-1,TRBJ1-2,CASTPLDGVTYGYTF
TRBV7-2,TRBJ2-1,CASSYHSGRAPEQFF
TRBV19,TRBJ2-2,CASKLIHRGNTGELFF
TRBV9,TRBJ2-2,CASTRGSKELFF
TRBV9,TRBJ2-1,CASSEGDPEGEQFF
TRBV7-8,TRBJ1-6,CASSLLNSPLHF
TRBV29-1,TRBJ1-3,CSAQRDRTSGNTIYF
TRBV4-2,TRBJ2-7,CASSQSAQGSYEQYF
TRBV6-5,TRBJ2-3,CASSYSPTSYTDTQYF
TRBV2,TRBJ1-4,CASSVDTVATNEKLFF
TRBV27,TRBJ1-3,CASSLGVRSDTIYF
TRBV24-1,TRBJ2-7,CATSDPGTGSYEQYF
TRBV30,TRBJ1-1,CAWSGDTEAFF
TRBV7-2,TRBJ1-2,CASSLPTGWGYGYTF
TRBV5-6,TRBJ1-4,CASRRDGTKNEKLFF
TRBV4-2,TRBJ2-1,CASSQISGGWNEQFF